The 26 T cell receptor beta chains below all came from one sample that was sequenced in a study of cytomegalovirus exposure and HLA in healthy donors. This table comes from immunoSEQ multiplex PCR, and its TCRdb copy is limited to in-frame clones, with some not included. The table includes more than 95,000 clones, about 85% detected once. Sequenced: PBMCs. These receptors all come from a woman between 18 and 30 years old in good health and CMV-seropositive.

The chain recombines TRBV28 with TRBJ1-5, with 10 bases matching TRBD1. CDR3 length: 14 amino acids. V dropped 6 bases and J dropped 7; count of bases not matched to a gene: 6. The germline CDR1 and CDR2 sequences are MDHEN and SYDVKM. CDR3 loop: CASRETGGGQPQHF. DNA for the CDR3: TGTGCCAGCAGAGAGACAGGGGGCGGGCAGCCCCAGCATTTT.

This chain links TRBV28 with TRBJ2-2; TRBD2 matches 9 bases. Germline V lookup: CDR1 MDHEN, CDR2 SYDVKM. V gave up 5 bases and J gave up 3 bases; unmatched junction bases: 4. This CDR3 has 15 residues. CDR3: CASSRLAGYTGELFF. The CDR3 DNA sequence: TGTGCCAGCAGTCGCCTAGCGGGGTACACCGGGGAGCTGTTTTTT.

This chain connects TRBV7-8 to TRBJ2-5; 7 nucleotides line up with TRBD2. V shed 4 bases, J shed 1 base, and the junction held 9 bases outside the gene matches. Germline V gene lookup returns CDR1 SGHVS and CDR2 FQNEAQ. The CDR3 is 16 residues long. CDR3 sequence reads: CASSSNSGTIQETQYF. The CDR3 nucleotides are TGTGCCAGCAGCTCGAACTCCGGGACTATCCAAGAGACCCAGTACTTC.

The chain couples TRBV30 to TRBJ2-5; a weak D match, TRBD2 (5 bases). The CDR3 length is 14 residues. Per germline, CDR1 GTSNPN and CDR2 SVGIG (reference sequence). The V and J ends lost 3 bases and 1 base respectively, with 12 bases between them. The CDR3 nucleotides read TGTGCCTGGAGGAAGGACGGACTCCAAGAGACCCAGTACTTC. Amino acid sequence: CAWRKDGLQETQYF.

The chain recombines TRBV27 with TRBJ2-5; 8 bases fit TRBD2. Germline assignment: CDR1 MNHEY and CDR2 SMNVEV (reference sequence). V gave up 6 bases and J gave up 2 bases; unmatched junction bases: 5. The CDR3 runs 14 residues. As DNA, the CDR3 is TGTGCCAGCAGCCAACTAGCGGCGCAAGAGACCCAGTACTTC. Amino acids: CASSQLAAQETQYF.

This clone was detected only once. The rearrangement joins TRBV2 to TRBJ2-5, with 10 bases lining up with TRBD1. The trim removed 5 bases at V and 2 bases at J, leaving 5 bases unmatched. CDR3 length equals 15 residues. Germline V gives CDR1 SNHLY, CDR2 FYNNEI. CDR3 residues: CASSWTGGMQETQYF. The CDR3 DNA is TGTGCCAGCAGTTGGACAGGGGGAATGCAAGAGACCCAGTACTTC.

The chain links TRBV4-2 to TRBJ1-3, with 7 bases fitting TRBD1. The V gene's germline CDR1 is LGHNA and CDR2 YNFKEQ. The length of the CDR3 is 16 residues. J lost 0 bases, V lost 0 bases, and 2 bases had no gene match. CDR3 residues: CASSQEGQNSGNTIYF. CDR3 coding DNA: TGTGCCAGCAGCCAAGAGGGACAGAACTCTGGAAACACCATATATTTT.

V is TRBV18 and J is TRBJ2-7; 8 bases are shared with TRBD1. The CDR3 has 12 residues. V shed 5 bases, J shed 11 bases, and the junction held 8 bases outside the gene matches. CDR1 and CDR2 (germline): KGHSH, LQKENI. This CDR3 is CASSREQGVKYF. CDR3 DNA: TGTGCCAGCTCAAGAGAACAGGGGGTTAAGTACTTC.

This chain joins TRBV6-5 and TRBJ2-7, with D possibly TRBD2 on 5 matching bases. The CDR3 is 14 residues long. Per the germline V gene, CDR1 is MNHEY and CDR2 is SVGAGI. Trimming shortened V by 3 bases and J by 7 bases, and 16 bases separated the two germline ends. CDR3 in DNA: TGTGCCAGCAGTTATAGCGATCCTGCGAGTGAGCAGTACTTC. Translation gives CASSYSDPASEQYF.

The chain recombines TRBV4-1 with TRBJ2-3, with 7 bases lining up with TRBD2. CDR1 is MGHRA and CDR2 is YSYEKL in the germline V gene. V lost 3 bases and J lost 3; bases outside the gene matches: 9. This CDR3 region has 16 residues. The CDR3 here is CASSQNPGRGTDTQYF. DNA for the CDR3: TGCGCCAGCAGCCAGAACCCCGGGCGGGGGACAGATACGCAGTATTTT.

The rearrangement links TRBV6-6 to TRBJ2-7; D possibly corresponds to TRBD2 (6 bases). Per the germline V gene, CDR1 is MNHNY and CDR2 is SVGAGI (reference sequence). Trimming took off 6 bases at V and 0 bases at J, with 12 bases between the two ends. The CDR3 has 14 residues. CDR3 nucleotides: TGTGCCAGCAGGAAGGAGGGGCTCTCCTACGAGCAGTACTTC. Amino acid sequence: CASRKEGLSYEQYF.

CDR3 DNA: TGTGCCTGCTTGGGCAGGGGTGAGACCCAGTACTTC. Protein product: CACLGRGETQYF. The J gene is TRBJ2-5, the V gene TRBV30, with D tentatively TRBD1 (6 bases). The germline V gene has CDR1 GTSNPN and CDR2 SVGIG (reference sequence). This CDR3 spans 12 amino acids. V dropped 6 bases and J dropped 5 bases, with 13 bases sitting between them.

This rearrangement joins TRBV7-2 to TRBJ1-1, with unresolved D. V shed 2 bases and J shed 1 base, with 20 bases lying between them. The CDR3 spans 18 residues. Germline CDR1 SGHTA, CDR2 FQGNSA. CDR3 region: CASSLYPWRETSNTEAFF. The CDR3 coding sequence is TGTGCCAGCAGCTTATACCCCTGGAGGGAGACCTCGAACACTGAAGCTTTCTTT.

This clone was recorded only once. The V call is TRBV6-6, the J call TRBJ2-1, with 10 bases aligning to TRBD2. The CDR3 contains 14 residues. V was clipped by 6 bases and J by 4 bases; unmatched bases: 3. Germline V gives CDR1 MNHNY, CDR2 SVGAGI (reference sequence). CDR3: CASRWTSGYNEQFF. DNA of the CDR3: TGTGCCAGCAGGTGGACTAGCGGTTACAATGAGCAGTTCTTC.

The chain is built from TRBV9 and TRBJ2-7, with D perhaps matching TRBD2 (6 bases). This CDR3 has 14 residues. The germline gives CDR1 SGDLS, CDR2 YYNGEE. Trimming cost V 4 bases and J 3 bases, with 14 bases left between them. The CDR3 sequence is CASSIGGGDYEQYF. The CDR3 DNA sequence: TGTGCCAGCAGCATAGGAGGAGGGGACTACGAGCAGTACTTC.

The chain uses TRBV15 and TRBJ2-3, with no clear D. There are 16 residues in the CDR3. The germline V gene has CDR1 LNHNV and CDR2 YYDKDF (reference sequence). V was shortened by 0 bases and J by 3 bases, with 13 bases between the two germline ends. The CDR3 DNA reads TGTGCCACCAGCAGAGAACTGGGCCAGATTACAGATACGCAGTATTTT. Protein product: CATSRELGQITDTQYF.

This chain links TRBV6-1 with TRBJ2-3; possibly TRBD2 for D (5 bases). Trimming stripped 8 bases from V and 1 base from J, with 13 bases between. This CDR3 has 14 residues. The germline V gene encodes CDR1 MNHNS and CDR2 SASEGT. CDR3 bases: TGTGCCAGCTTCAAGCCCGGGGGCACAGATACGCAGTATTTT. Its protein product is CASFKPGGTDTQYF.

The chain combines TRBV11-3 with TRBJ2-1; weak D call: TRBD1 (5 bases). The V gene's germline CDR1 is SGHNT and CDR2 YENEEA. The V gene lost 5 bases and the J gene lost 9 bases, with 17 bases spanning the gap. The CDR3 contains 14 residues. CDR3 region: CASSLVRVSGEQFF. CDR3 DNA: TGTGCCAGCAGCCTTGTCAGGGTTTCCGGTGAGCAGTTCTTC. The variable domain in full, with the rest retrieved from reference TRBV11-3 and TRBJ2-1, is EAGVVQSPRYKIIEKKQPVAFWCNPISGHNTLYWYLQNLGQGPELLIRYENEEAVDDSQLPKDRFSAERLKGVDSTLKIQPAELGDSAVYLCASSLVRVSGEQFFGPGTRLTVL.

The rearrangement links TRBV10-3 to TRBJ2-2; 11 bases map to TRBD2. Germline V gene lookup returns CDR1 ENHRY and CDR2 SYGVKD. The CDR3 has 16 amino acids. Trimming at V came to 3 bases and at J to 7 bases, leaving 7 bases not matched to a gene. The CDR3 bases are TGTGCCATCAGTGATCTAGCGGGAGGCCGGGACGGGGAGCTGTTTTTT. This sequence encodes CAISDLAGGRDGELFF.

V usage is TRBV5-4 and J usage is TRBJ2-7; D not certain. V lost 4 bases and J 0 bases, leaving 11 bases between the germline ends. The CDR3 totals 14 residues. The germline V gene encodes CDR1 SGHNT and CDR2 YYREEE (reference sequence). CDR3 coding DNA: TGTGCCAGCAGCCTGGTGGGCCGCTCCTACGAGCAGTACTTC. Residues: CASSLVGRSYEQYF.

The V gene is TRBV29-1, the J gene TRBJ1-1, with TRBD1 matching over 9 bases. J was trimmed by 3 bases and V by 7 bases; bases with no gene match: 3. The germline V gene encodes CDR1 SQVTM and CDR2 ANQGSEA. The length of the CDR3 is 12 residues. The CDR3 coding sequence is TGCAGCGGGACAGGGGTGTACACTGAAGCTTTCTTT. This sequence encodes CSGTGVYTEAFF.

This rearrangement joins TRBV5-6 to TRBJ1-1; weak D call: TRBD1 (5 bases). V was cut by 3 bases and J by 11 bases, with 11 bases left in between. CDR1 is SGHDT, CDR2 YYEEEE, per germline. The CDR3 runs 11 residues. The CDR3 region has the DNA TGTGCCAGCAGCTGGGGGGAACGGGCTTTCTTT. It specifies CASSWGERAFF.

The V and J genes are TRBV28 and TRBJ2-3, with TRBD1 identical over 8 bases. CDR3 length: 15 amino acids. V dropped 2 bases and J dropped 4; count of bases not matched to a gene: 5. The germline gives CDR1 MDHEN, CDR2 SYDVKM. In DNA form, the CDR3 reads TGTGCCAGCAGTTTAGGGGGGACAGGATCAGATACGCAGTATTTT. Translating gives CASSLGGTGSDTQYF.

In its sample, this clone was seen once. The CDR3 bases are TGTGCCAGCAGCTTAGATCAGCGATCCGGCTACACCTTC. This sequence encodes CASSLDQRSGYTF. The chain uses TRBV7-8 and TRBJ1-2, with D unresolved. The germline V gene encodes CDR1 SGHVS and CDR2 FQNEAQ. The CDR3 consists of 13 residues. V gave up 1 base and J gave up 8 bases, with 11 bases separating them.

This clone was observed once. This rearrangement joins TRBV4-2 to TRBJ1-4, with D possibly TRBD1 on 5 matching bases. The germline V and J ends were trimmed by 2 bases and 4 bases, with 8 bases remaining between them. The CDR3 has 14 residues. CDR1 and CDR2 from the germline V gene are LGHNA and YNFKEQ. CDR3 DNA: TGTGCCAGCAGCCAAAAAGGGGTTAATGAAAAACTGTTTTTT. Its translation: CASSQKGVNEKLFF.

The J gene is TRBJ2-7, the V gene TRBV28; TRBD1 might be the D (6 bases). There are 13 residues in the CDR3. V shed 8 bases and J shed 5 bases, with 16 bases lying between them. CDR1 and CDR2 (germline): MDHEN, SYDVKM. This chain's CDR3 is CASSSGVQDEQYF. CDR3 nucleotides: TGTGCCAGCTCTTCAGGGGTACAGGACGAGCAGTACTTC.